A selection of T cell receptor beta chains follows, all from one sample in a study of regulatory T cells in long-lasting Graves disease. TCRdb used MiXCR to reprocess the multiplex PCR reads, holding one entry per CDR3 protein. The repertoire holds hundreds of thousands of distinct CDR3 sequences, roughly a sixth seen once, with approximately 22% in the top ten. The input for sequencing was peripheral blood mononuclear cells (PBMCs), taken at new diagnosis, from a patient treated with antithyroid drugs. All receptors derive from a female donor with Graves disease. Each CDR3 is given with its conserved first and last residue. D genes are given only for firm matches. Clone size, where shown, is once, few, many, or a class for clones that have expanded.

abundance: NA; v_gene: TRBV20-1; j_gene: TRBJ1-1; d_gene: NA; CDR3aa: CSAPHRGEGEAFF; CDR3nt: TGCAGTGCTCCACACCGCGGGGAGGGAGAAGCTTTCTTT
abundance: many; v_gene: TRBV10-3; j_gene: TRBJ2-5; d_gene: TRBD2; CDR3aa: CAISAASGQETQYF; CDR3nt: TGTGCCATCAGTGCCGCTAGCGGGCAAGAGACCCAGTACTTC
abundance: many; v_gene: TRBV12-3/TRBV12-4; j_gene: TRBJ2-7; d_gene: NA; CDR3aa: CASSSWRTSYEQYF; CDR3nt: TGTGCCAGCAGTTCTTGGCGGACTTCCTACGAGCAGTACTTC
abundance: NA; v_gene: TRBV19; j_gene: TRBJ1-1; d_gene: NA; CDR3aa: CASSMLPNTEAFF; CDR3nt: TGTGCCAGTAGTATGTTGCCGAACACTGAAGCTTTCTTT
abundance: many; v_gene: TRBV12-3/TRBV12-4; j_gene: TRBJ1-6; d_gene: NA; CDR3aa: CASRGQRSPLHF; CDR3nt: TGTGCCAGCAGGGGACAACGTTCACCCCTCCACTTT
abundance: many; v_gene: TRBV6-1; j_gene: TRBJ1-1; d_gene: NA; CDR3aa: CASILSGAGAEAFF; CDR3nt: TGTGCCAGCATTCTTTCCGGGGCGGGCGCTGAAGCTTTCTTT
abundance: many; v_gene: TRBV28; j_gene: TRBJ2-7; d_gene: NA; CDR3aa: CASTSTYEQYF; CDR3nt: TGTGCCAGCACCTCCACGTACGAGCAGTACTTC
abundance: NA; v_gene: TRBV3-1; j_gene: TRBJ2-7; d_gene: NA; CDR3aa: CASSQDGLGTSYEQYF; CDR3nt: TGTGCCAGCAGCCAAGATGGGCTAGGAACCTCCTACGAGCAGTACTTC
abundance: many; v_gene: TRBV6-2/TRBV6-3; j_gene: TRBJ2-7; d_gene: NA; CDR3aa: CASSWLGSAYEQYF; CDR3nt: TGTGCCAGCAGTTGGCTGGGAAGCGCCTACGAGCAGTACTTC
abundance: NA; v_gene: TRBV29-1; j_gene: TRBJ1-2; d_gene: TRBD1; CDR3aa: CSIPGQGANNYGYTF; CDR3nt: TGCAGCATACCGGGACAGGGGGCGAATAACTATGGCTACACCTTC
abundance: many; v_gene: TRBV11-2; j_gene: TRBJ2-3; d_gene: NA; CDR3aa: CASATEIASQWDTQYF; CDR3nt: TGTGCCAGCGCTACAGAAATAGCGAGTCAGTGGGATACGCAGTATTTT
abundance: NA; v_gene: TRBV28; j_gene: TRBJ1-2; d_gene: NA; CDR3aa: CASNGGDINGYTF; CDR3nt: TGTGCCAGCAACGGGGGGGACATTAACGGCTACACCTTC
abundance: NA; v_gene: TRBV28; j_gene: TRBJ2-5; d_gene: TRBD1; CDR3aa: CASSDRDQHETQYF; CDR3nt: TGTGCCAGCAGCGACAGGGATCAGCACGAGACCCAGTACTTC
abundance: many; v_gene: TRBV4-1; j_gene: TRBJ2-4; d_gene: NA; CDR3aa: CASSQVGLVAKNIQYF; CDR3nt: TGCGCCAGCAGCCAAGTAGGCTTGGTAGCCAAAAACATTCAGTACTTC
abundance: many; v_gene: TRBV19; j_gene: TRBJ1-1; d_gene: TRBD1; CDR3aa: CASSPLGQGATEAFF; CDR3nt: TGTGCCAGTAGCCCTCTCGGACAGGGGGCCACTGAAGCTTTCTTT
abundance: NA; v_gene: TRBV11-2; j_gene: TRBJ2-7; d_gene: NA; CDR3aa: CASSYRDTVYEQYF; CDR3nt: TGTGCCAGCAGCTACCGGGACACAGTCTACGAGCAGTACTTC
abundance: many; v_gene: TRBV3-1; j_gene: TRBJ1-1; d_gene: NA; CDR3aa: CASSLGTRMNTEAFF; CDR3nt: TGTGCCAGCAGCCTGGGGACGAGGATGAACACTGAAGCTTTCTTT
abundance: few; v_gene: TRBV30; j_gene: TRBJ1-2; d_gene: NA; CDR3aa: CAWSAGPEIIYGYTF; CDR3nt: TGTGCCTGGAGCGCCGGGCCCGAGATCATTTATGGCTACACCTTC
abundance: many; v_gene: TRBV11-2; j_gene: TRBJ2-1; d_gene: NA; CDR3aa: CASSFHNEQFF; CDR3nt: TGTGCCAGCAGCTTCCACAATGAGCAGTTCTTC
abundance: many; v_gene: TRBV7-2; j_gene: TRBJ2-1; d_gene: TRBD2; CDR3aa: CASSPRLAGDNEQFF; CDR3nt: TGTGCCAGCAGCCCCCGACTAGCGGGTGACAATGAGCAGTTCTTC
abundance: many; v_gene: TRBV20-1; j_gene: TRBJ2-2; d_gene: TRBD2; CDR3aa: CSARDTGLAGGPSGELFF; CDR3nt: TGCAGTGCTAGAGACACCGGACTAGCGGGAGGGCCGAGCGGGGAGCTGTTTTTT
abundance: many; v_gene: TRBV4-1; j_gene: TRBJ1-5; d_gene: NA; CDR3aa: CASSRDPSRNQPQHF; CDR3nt: TGCGCCAGCAGTCGGGACCCGTCCCGGAATCAGCCCCAGCATTTT
abundance: few; v_gene: TRBV19; j_gene: TRBJ1-1; d_gene: NA; CDR3aa: CASSIGPANTEAFF; CDR3nt: TGTGCCAGTAGTATAGGGCCGGCGAACACTGAAGCTTTCTTT
abundance: many; v_gene: TRBV20-1; j_gene: TRBJ2-1; d_gene: TRBD2; CDR3aa: CSAREGAGEANEQFF; CDR3nt: TGCAGTGCTAGAGAGGGAGCGGGAGAAGCAAATGAGCAGTTCTTC
abundance: many; v_gene: TRBV10-3; j_gene: TRBJ1-1; d_gene: NA; CDR3aa: CATIPGQQNTEAFF; CDR3nt: TGTGCCACGATACCCGGACAGCAGAACACTGAAGCTTTCTTT
abundance: many; v_gene: TRBV5-1; j_gene: TRBJ1-4; d_gene: TRBD1; CDR3aa: CASSPTTGDTTNEKLFF; CDR3nt: TGCGCCAGCAGCCCCACGACAGGGGATACAACTAATGAAAAACTGTTTTTT
abundance: many; v_gene: TRBV7-9; j_gene: TRBJ1-2; d_gene: NA; CDR3aa: CASSLGRGQDGYTF; CDR3nt: TGTGCCAGCAGCTTAGGGCGGGGGCAAGATGGCTACACCTTC
abundance: NA; v_gene: TRBV27; j_gene: TRBJ1-2; d_gene: NA; CDR3aa: CASRSILRGANYGYTF; CDR3nt: TGTGCCAGCAGATCCATACTCCGGGGCGCTAACTATGGCTACACCTTC
abundance: many; v_gene: TRBV28; j_gene: TRBJ2-1; d_gene: TRBD2; CDR3aa: CASSPSGRRSNEQFF; CDR3nt: TGTGCCAGCAGCCCTAGCGGGAGGCGTAGCAATGAGCAGTTCTTC
abundance: NA; v_gene: TRBV7-9; j_gene: TRBJ2-7; d_gene: TRBD1; CDR3aa: CASSRDRVTFF; CDR3nt: TGTGCCAGCAGCCGGGACAGGGTGACTTTCTTC
abundance: NA; v_gene: TRBV5-1; j_gene: TRBJ2-5; d_gene: TRBD2; CDR3aa: CASSLRQVWLAGGETQYF; CDR3nt: TGCGCCAGCAGCTTACGTCAAGTGTGGCTAGCGGGAGGAGAGACCCAGTACTTC
abundance: many; v_gene: TRBV5-1; j_gene: TRBJ2-2; d_gene: NA; CDR3aa: CASSSVENTGELFF; CDR3nt: TGCGCCAGCAGCTCCGTGGAGAACACCGGGGAGCTGTTTTTT
abundance: many; v_gene: TRBV24-1; j_gene: TRBJ2-1; d_gene: NA; CDR3aa: CATSDPVNNEQFF; CDR3nt: TGTGCCACCAGTGATCCAGTGAACAATGAGCAGTTCTTC
abundance: NA; v_gene: TRBV6-2/TRBV6-3; j_gene: TRBJ2-1; d_gene: NA; CDR3aa: CASGTSYEQFF; CDR3nt: TGTGCCAGCGGGACCAGTTATGAGCAGTTCTTC
abundance: many; v_gene: TRBV28; j_gene: TRBJ2-1; d_gene: TRBD2; CDR3aa: CATSPGLAGGRNEQFF; CDR3nt: TGTGCCACCTCCCCCGGACTAGCGGGAGGGCGGAATGAGCAGTTCTTC
abundance: NA; v_gene: TRBV10-3; j_gene: TRBJ1-2; d_gene: NA; CDR3aa: CAISDQPPSGYGYGYTF; CDR3nt: TGTGCCATCAGCGACCAGCCTCCTTCGGGGTACGGCTATGGCTACACCTTC
abundance: many; v_gene: TRBV2; j_gene: TRBJ2-5; d_gene: NA; CDR3aa: CASSEAYFWGAGGTQYF; CDR3nt: TGTGCCAGCAGTGAAGCGTATTTTTGGGGGGCCGGAGGGACCCAGTACTTC
abundance: NA; v_gene: TRBV19; j_gene: TRBJ2-7; d_gene: NA; CDR3aa: CASSIQDYSSYEQYF; CDR3nt: TGTGCCAGTAGTATCCAGGACTACAGCTCCTACGAGCAGTACTTC
abundance: many; v_gene: TRBV4-3; j_gene: TRBJ2-1; d_gene: TRBD2; CDR3aa: CASSQGVAGVVEQFF; CDR3nt: TGCGCCAGCAGTCAGGGGGTAGCGGGAGTGGTTGAGCAGTTCTTC
abundance: NA; v_gene: TRBV11-3; j_gene: TRBJ1-1; d_gene: NA; CDR3aa: CASSVGPNTEAFF; CDR3nt: TGTGCCAGCAGTGTCGGCCCGAACACTGAAGCTTTCTTT
abundance: NA; v_gene: TRBV5-1; j_gene: TRBJ2-5; d_gene: NA; CDR3aa: CASSLWGHQETQYF; CDR3nt: TGCGCCAGCAGCTTGTGGGGCCACCAAGAGACCCAGTACTTC
abundance: NA; v_gene: TRBV29-1; j_gene: TRBJ2-3; d_gene: NA; CDR3aa: CSSQRGTDTQYF; CDR3nt: TGCAGCAGCCAAAGGGGTACAGATACGCAGTATTTT